The sequence of this T cell receptor beta chain was determined in a study of blood T cells in healthy people across ages. Study-wide findings and caveats: Roughly linear age-related decline in beta diversity appeared, significant by age approximately 41.

There are a few counts of this clonotype. Its target is unknown. Alongside a J-beta primer mix, a sample-barcoded 5' primer served in a second PCR lasting about 6 to 11 cycles. A template-switch adaptor containing 12 random nucleotides labeled each cDNA molecule. TCRdb reprocessed the 5' RACE reads via MiXCR and lists one record per CDR3 protein. The data show more than 800,000 distinct CDR3 sequences, 40% to 45% seen once. This sequence originates from a woman aged 55-69 years in good health. Sequencing was carried out using blood.

The CDR3 coding sequence is TGTGCCAGCAGCAGAGAACAGGGAAGGGGGTACAATGAGCAGTTCTTC. Translating gives CASSREQGRGYNEQFF. The chain couples TRBV4-2 to TRBJ2-1; D might be TRBD1 (6 bases). Germline V gives CDR1 LGHNA, CDR2 YNFKEQ. There are 16 residues in the CDR3. Trimming pared 5 bases from V and 4 bases from J, leaving 18 bases between.